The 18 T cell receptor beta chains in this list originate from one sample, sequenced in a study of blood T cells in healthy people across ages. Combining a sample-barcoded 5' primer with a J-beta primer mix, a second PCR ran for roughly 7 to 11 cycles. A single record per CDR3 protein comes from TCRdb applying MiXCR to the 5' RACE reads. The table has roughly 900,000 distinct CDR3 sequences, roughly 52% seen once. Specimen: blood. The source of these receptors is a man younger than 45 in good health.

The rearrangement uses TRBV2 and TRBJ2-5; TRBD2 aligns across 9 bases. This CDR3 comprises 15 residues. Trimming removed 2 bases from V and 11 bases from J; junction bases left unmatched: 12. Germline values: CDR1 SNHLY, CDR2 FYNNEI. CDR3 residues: CASSERSGGSNEQYF. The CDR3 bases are TGTGCCAGCAGTGAACGTAGCGGGGGATCCAATGAGCAGTACTTC.

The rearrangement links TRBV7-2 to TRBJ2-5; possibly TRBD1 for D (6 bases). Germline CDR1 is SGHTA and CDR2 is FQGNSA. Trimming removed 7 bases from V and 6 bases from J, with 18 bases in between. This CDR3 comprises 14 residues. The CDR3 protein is CASKMTGVSKTQYF. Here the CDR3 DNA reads TGTGCCAGCAAAATGACAGGCGTCAGTAAGACCCAGTACTTC.

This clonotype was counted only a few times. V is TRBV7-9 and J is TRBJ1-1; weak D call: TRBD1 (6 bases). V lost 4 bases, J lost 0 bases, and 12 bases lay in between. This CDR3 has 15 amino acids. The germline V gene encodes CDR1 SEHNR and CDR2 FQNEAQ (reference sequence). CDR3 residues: CASSSGGALNTEAFF. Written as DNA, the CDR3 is TGTGCCAGCAGCTCGGGGGGGGCCCTGAACACTGAAGCTTTCTTT.

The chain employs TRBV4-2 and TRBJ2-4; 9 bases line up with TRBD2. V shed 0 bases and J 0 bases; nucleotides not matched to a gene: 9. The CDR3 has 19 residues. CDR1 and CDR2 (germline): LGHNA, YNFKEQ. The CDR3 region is CASSQEAVAGELAKNIQYF. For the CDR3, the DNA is TGTGCCAGCAGCCAAGAAGCGGTAGCGGGGGAATTAGCCAAAAACATTCAGTACTTC.

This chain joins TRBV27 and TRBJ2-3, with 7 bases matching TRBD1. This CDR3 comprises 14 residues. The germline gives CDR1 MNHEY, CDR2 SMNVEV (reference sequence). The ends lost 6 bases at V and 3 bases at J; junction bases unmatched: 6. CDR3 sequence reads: CASSWRQGTDTQYF. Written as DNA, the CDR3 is TGTGCCAGCAGCTGGAGACAGGGTACAGATACGCAGTATTTT.

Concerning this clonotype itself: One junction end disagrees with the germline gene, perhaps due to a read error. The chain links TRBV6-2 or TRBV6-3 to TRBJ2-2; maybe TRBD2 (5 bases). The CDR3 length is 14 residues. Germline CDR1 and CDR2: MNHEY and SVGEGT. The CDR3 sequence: CASSYSTDPGKLFF. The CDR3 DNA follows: TGTGCCAGCAGTTACTCTACTGATCCCGGGAAGCTGTTTTTT.

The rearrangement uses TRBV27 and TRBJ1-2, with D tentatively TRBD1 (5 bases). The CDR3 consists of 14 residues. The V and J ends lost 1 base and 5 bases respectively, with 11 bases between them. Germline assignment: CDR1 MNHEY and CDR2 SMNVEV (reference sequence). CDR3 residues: CASSLYGTSYGYTF. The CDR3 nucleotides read TGTGCCAGCAGTTTATACGGGACCTCATATGGCTACACCTTC.

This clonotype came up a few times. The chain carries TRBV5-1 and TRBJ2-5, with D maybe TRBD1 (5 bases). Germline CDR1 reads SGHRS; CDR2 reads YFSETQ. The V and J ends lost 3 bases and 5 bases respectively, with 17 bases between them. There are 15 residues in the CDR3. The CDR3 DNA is TGCGCCAGCAGCTCCAGGGTGGGGTATGAGGAGACCCAGTACTTC. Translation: CASSSRVGYEETQYF.

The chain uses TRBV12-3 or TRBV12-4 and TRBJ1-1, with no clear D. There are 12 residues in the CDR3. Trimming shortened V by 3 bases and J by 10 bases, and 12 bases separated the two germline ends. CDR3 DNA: TGTGCCAGCAGTTTGGTTCCCCTGGGAGCTTTCTTT. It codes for CASSLVPLGAFF.

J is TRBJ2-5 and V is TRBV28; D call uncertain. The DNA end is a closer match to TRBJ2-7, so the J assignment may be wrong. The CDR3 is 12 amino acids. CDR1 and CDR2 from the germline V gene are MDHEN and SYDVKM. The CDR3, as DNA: TGTGCCAGCAGTTTGTCCCGCCACGAGCAGTACTTC. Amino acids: CASSLSRHEQYF.

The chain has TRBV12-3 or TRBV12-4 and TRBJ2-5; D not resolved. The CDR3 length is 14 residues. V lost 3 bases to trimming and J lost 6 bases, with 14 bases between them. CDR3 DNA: TGTGCCAGCAGTTTTGGCCCCTCTATAAAGACCCAGTACTTC. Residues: CASSFGPSIKTQYF.

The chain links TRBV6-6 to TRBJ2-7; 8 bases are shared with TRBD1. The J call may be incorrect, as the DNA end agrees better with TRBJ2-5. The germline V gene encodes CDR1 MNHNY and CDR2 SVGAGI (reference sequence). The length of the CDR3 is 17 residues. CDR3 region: CASSYGDGQGLEETQYF. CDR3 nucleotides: TGTGCCAGCAGTTACGGGGACGGACAGGGTCTGGAAGAGACCCAGTACTTC.

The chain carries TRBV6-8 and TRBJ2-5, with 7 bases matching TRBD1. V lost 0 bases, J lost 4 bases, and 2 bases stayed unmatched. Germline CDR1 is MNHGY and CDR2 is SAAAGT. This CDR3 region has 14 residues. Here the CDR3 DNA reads TGTGCCAGCAGTTACTCGACAGGGATAGAGACCCAGTACTTC. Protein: CASSYSTGIETQYF.

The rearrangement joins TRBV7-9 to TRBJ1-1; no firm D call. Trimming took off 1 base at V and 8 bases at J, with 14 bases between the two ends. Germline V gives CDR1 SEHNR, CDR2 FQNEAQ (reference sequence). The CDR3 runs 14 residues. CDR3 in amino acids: CASSLVFSGSEAFF. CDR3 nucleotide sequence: TGTGCCAGCAGCTTAGTATTCTCCGGCAGCGAAGCTTTCTTT.

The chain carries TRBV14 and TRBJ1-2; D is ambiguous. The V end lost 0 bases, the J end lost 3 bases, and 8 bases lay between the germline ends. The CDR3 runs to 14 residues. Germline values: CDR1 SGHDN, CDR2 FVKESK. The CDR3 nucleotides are TGTGCCAGCAGCCAAGACAGGAGTCACTATGGCTACACCTTC. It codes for CASSQDRSHYGYTF.

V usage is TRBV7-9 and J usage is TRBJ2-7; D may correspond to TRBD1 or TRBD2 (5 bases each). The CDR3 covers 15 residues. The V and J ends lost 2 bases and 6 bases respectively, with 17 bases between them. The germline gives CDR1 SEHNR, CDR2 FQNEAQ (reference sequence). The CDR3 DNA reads TGTGCCAGCAGCTTATCTAACCCCGGGGCCTCCGAGCAGTACTTC. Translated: CASSLSNPGASEQYF.

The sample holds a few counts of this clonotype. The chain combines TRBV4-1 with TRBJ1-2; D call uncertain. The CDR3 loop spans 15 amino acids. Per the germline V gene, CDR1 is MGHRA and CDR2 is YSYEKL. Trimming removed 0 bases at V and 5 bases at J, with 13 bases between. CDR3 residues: CASSQESEPLYGYTF. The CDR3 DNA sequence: TGCGCCAGCAGCCAAGAATCGGAACCACTATATGGCTACACCTTC.

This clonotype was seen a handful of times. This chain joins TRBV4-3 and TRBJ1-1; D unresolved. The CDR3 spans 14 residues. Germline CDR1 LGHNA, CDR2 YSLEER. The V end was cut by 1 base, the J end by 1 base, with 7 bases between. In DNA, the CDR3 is TGCGCCAGCAGCCAAGGATTGGCGAACACTGAAGCTTTCTTT. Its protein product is CASSQGLANTEAFF.